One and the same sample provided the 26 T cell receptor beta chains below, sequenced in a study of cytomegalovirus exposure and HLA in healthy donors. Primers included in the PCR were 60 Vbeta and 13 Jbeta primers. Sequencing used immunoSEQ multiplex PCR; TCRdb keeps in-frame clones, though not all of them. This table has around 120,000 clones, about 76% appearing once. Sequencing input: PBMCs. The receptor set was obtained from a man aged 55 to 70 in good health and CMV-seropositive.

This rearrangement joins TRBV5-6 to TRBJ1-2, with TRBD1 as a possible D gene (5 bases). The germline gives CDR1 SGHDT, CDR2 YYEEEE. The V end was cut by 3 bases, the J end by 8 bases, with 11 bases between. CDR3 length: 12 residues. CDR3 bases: TGTGCCAGCAGCTATGACAGTGAGGGCTACACCTTC. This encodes CASSYDSEGYTF.

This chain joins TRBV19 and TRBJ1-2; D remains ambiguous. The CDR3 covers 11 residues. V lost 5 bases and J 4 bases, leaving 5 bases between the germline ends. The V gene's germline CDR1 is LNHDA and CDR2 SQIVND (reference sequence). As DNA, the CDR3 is TGTGCCAGTAGTGAGCGCTATGGCTACACCTTC. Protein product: CASSERYGYTF.

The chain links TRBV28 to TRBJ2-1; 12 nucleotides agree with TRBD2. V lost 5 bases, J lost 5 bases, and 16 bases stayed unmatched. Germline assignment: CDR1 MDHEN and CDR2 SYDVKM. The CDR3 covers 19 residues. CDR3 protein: CASSLNRFRTSGEHNEQFF. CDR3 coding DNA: TGTGCCAGCAGTCTGAACCGATTTCGGACTAGCGGGGAACACAATGAGCAGTTCTTC.

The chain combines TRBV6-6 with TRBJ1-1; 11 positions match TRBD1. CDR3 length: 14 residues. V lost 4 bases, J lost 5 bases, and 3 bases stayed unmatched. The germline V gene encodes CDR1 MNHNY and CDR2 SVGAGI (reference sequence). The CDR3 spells CASSFGQGATEAFF. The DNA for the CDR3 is TGTGCCAGCAGTTTCGGACAGGGGGCAACTGAAGCTTTCTTT.

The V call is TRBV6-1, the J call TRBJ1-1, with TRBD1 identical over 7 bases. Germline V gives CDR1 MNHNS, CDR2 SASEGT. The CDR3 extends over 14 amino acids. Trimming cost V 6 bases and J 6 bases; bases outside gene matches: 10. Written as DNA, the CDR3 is TGTGCCAGCAGGCACAGGGGAATGATACCTGAAGCTTTCTTT. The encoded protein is CASRHRGMIPEAFF.

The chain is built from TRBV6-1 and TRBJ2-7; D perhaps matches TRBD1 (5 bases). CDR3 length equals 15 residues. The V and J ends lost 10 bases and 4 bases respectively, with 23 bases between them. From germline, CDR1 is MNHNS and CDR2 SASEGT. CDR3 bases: TGTGCCACCGAAGGATTAGTGGGGCCAGGGTACGAGCAGTACTTC. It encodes CATEGLVGPGYEQYF.

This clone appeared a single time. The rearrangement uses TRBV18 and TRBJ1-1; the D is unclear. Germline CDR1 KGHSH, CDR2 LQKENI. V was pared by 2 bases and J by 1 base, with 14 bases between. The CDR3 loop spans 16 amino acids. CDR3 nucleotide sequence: TGTGCCAGCTCACCATTCCCTGTGGCAGGGAACACTGAAGCTTTCTTT. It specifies CASSPFPVAGNTEAFF. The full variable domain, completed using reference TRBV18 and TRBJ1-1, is NAGVMQNPRHLVRRRGQEARLRCSPMKGHSHVYWYRQLPEEGLKFMVYLQKENIIDESGMPKERFSAEFPKEGPSILRIQQVVRGDSAAYFCASSPFPVAGNTEAFFGQGTRLTVV.

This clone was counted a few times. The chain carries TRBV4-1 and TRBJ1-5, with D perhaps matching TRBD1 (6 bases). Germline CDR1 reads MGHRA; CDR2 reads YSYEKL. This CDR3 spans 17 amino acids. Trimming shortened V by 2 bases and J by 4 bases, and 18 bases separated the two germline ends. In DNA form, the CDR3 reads TGCGCCAGCAGCCAAAGTGGGGGCCAGTCGATAAATCAGCCCCAGCATTTT. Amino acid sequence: CASSQSGGQSINQPQHF.

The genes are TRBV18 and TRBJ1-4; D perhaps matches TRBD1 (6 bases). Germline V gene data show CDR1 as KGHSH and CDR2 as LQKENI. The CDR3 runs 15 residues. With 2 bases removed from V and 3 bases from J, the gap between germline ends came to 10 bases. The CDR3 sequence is CASSPTRGANEKLFF. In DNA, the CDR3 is TGTGCCAGCTCACCAACCAGGGGCGCTAATGAAAAACTGTTTTTT.

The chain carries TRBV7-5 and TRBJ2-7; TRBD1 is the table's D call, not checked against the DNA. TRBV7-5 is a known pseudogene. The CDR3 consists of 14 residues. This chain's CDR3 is CVRSPGLGPYEQYF. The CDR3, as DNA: TGTGTCAGAAGCCCAGGTCTGGGGCCCTACGAGCAGTACTTC.

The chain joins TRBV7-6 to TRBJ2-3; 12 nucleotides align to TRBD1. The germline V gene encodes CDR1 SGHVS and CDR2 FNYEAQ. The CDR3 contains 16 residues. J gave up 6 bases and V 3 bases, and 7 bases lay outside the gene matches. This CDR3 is CASSFSRDRGRDTQYF. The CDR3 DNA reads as TGTGCCAGCAGCTTTTCCCGGGACAGGGGGCGGGATACGCAGTATTTT.

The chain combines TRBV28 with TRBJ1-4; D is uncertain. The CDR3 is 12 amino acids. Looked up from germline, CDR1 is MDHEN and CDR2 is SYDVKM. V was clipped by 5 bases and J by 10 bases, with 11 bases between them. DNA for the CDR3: TGTGCCAGCAGTCCCTTAGGAGGAAAACTGTTTTTT. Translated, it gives CASSPLGGKLFF.

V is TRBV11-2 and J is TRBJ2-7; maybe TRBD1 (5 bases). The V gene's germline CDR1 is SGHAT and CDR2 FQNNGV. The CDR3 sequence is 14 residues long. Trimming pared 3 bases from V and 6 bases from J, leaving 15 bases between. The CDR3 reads CASSFQGIVGEQYF. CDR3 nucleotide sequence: TGTGCCAGCAGCTTCCAGGGTATAGTCGGCGAGCAGTACTTC.

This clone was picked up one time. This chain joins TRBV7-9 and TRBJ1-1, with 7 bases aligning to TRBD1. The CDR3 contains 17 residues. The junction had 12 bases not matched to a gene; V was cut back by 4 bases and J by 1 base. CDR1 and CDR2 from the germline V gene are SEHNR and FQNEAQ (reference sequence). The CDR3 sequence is CASSSRARGRENTEAFF. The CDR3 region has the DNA TGTGCCAGCAGCTCCCGAGCGAGGGGGCGTGAGAACACTGAAGCTTTCTTT.

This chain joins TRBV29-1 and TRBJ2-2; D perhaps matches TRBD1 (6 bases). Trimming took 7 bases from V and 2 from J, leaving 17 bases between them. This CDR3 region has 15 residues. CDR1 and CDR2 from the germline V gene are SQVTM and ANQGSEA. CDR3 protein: CSAGDGTTNTGELFF. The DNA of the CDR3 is TGCAGCGCCGGGGACGGGACAACAAACACCGGGGAGCTGTTTTTT.

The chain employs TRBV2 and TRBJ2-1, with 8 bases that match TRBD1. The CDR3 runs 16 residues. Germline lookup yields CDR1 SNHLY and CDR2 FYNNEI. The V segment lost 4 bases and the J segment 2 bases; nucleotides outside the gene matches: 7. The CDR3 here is CASSARDRPPYNEQFF. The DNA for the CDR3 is TGTGCCAGCAGTGCCCGGGACAGGCCCCCCTACAATGAGCAGTTCTTC.

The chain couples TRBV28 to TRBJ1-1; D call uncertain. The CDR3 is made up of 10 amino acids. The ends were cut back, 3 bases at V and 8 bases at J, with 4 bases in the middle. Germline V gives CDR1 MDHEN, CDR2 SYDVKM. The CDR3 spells CASSLREAFF. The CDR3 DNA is TGTGCCAGCAGTTTGAGAGAAGCTTTCTTT.

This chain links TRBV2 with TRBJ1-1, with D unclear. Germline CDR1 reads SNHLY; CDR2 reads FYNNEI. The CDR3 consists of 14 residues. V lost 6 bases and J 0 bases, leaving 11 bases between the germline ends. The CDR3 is CASRGGRLNTEAFF. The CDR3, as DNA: TGTGCCAGCAGGGGAGGTAGGCTGAACACTGAAGCTTTCTTT.

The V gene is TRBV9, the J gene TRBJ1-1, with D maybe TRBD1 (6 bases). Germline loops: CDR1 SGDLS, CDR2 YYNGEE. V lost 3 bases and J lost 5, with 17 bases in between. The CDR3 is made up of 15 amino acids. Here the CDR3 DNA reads TGTGCCAGCAGCGAGGGCGGGGGGCGAAAGACTGAAGCTTTCTTT. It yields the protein CASSEGGGRKTEAFF.

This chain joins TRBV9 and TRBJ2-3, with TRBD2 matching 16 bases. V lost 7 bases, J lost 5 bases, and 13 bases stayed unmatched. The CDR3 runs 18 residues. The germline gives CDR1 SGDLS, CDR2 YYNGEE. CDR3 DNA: TGTGCCAGCCACCCTACGGGACTAGCGGGGGGGACGGAAGATACGCAGTATTTT. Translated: CASHPTGLAGGTEDTQYF.

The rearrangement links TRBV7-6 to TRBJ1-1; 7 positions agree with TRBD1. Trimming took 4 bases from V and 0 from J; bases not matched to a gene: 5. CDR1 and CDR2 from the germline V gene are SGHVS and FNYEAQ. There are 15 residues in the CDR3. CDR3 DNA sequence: TGTGCCAGCAGCTCGTTGGACAGGTTGAACACTGAAGCTTTCTTT. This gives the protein CASSSLDRLNTEAFF.

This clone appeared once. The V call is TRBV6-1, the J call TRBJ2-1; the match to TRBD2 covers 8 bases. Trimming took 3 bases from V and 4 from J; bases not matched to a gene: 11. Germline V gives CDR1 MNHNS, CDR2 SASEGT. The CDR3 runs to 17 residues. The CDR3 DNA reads TGTGCCAGCAGTGATAGGAAGCGGGGGACCCTTTACAATGAGCAGTTCTTC. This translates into CASSDRKRGTLYNEQFF.

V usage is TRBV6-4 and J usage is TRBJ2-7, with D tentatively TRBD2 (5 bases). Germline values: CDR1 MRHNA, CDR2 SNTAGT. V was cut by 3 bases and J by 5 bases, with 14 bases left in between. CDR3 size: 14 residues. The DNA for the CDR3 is TGTGCCAGCAGTGATCGGGGATTTACCGACGAGCAGTACTTC. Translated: CASSDRGFTDEQYF.

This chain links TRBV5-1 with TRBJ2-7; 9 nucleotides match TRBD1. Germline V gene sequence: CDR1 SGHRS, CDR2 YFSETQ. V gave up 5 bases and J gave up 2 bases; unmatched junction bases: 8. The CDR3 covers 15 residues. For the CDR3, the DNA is TGCGCCAGCAGGTCTGGACAGGGGTCCCCCTACGAGCAGTACTTC. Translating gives CASRSGQGSPYEQYF. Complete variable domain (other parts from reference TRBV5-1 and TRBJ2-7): KAGVTQTPRYLIKTRGQQVTLSCSPISGHRSVSWYQQTPGQGLQFLFEYFSETQRNKGNFPGRFSGRQFSNSRSEMNVSTLELGDSALYLCASRSGQGSPYEQYFGPGTRLTVT.

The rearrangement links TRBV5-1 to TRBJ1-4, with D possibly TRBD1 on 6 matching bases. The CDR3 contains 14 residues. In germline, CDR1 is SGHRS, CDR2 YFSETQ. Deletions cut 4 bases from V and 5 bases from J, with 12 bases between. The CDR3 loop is CASSQTGLNEKLFF. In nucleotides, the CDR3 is TGCGCCAGCAGCCAGACAGGACTCAATGAAAAACTGTTTTTT.

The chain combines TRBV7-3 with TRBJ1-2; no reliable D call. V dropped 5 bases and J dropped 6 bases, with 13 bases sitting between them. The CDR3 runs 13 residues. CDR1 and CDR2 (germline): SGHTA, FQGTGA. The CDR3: CASSPRTQDGYTF. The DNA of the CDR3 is TGTGCCAGCAGCCCCCGGACTCAGGATGGCTACACCTTC.